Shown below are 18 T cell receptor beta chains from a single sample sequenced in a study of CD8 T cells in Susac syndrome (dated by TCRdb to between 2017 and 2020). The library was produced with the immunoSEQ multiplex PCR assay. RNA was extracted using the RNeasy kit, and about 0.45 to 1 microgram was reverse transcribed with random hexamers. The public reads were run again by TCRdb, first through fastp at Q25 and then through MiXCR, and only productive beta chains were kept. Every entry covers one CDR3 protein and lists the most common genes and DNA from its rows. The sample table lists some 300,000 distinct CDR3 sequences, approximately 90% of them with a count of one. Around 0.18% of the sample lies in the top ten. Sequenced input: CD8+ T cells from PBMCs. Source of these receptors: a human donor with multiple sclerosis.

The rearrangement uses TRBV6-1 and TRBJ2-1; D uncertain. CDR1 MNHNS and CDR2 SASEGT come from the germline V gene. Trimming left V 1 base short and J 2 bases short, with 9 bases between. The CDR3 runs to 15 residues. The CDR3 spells CASSEGRVPYNEQFF. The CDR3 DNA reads TGTGCCAGCAGTGAAGGTAGGGTCCCCTACAATGAGCAGTTCTTC.

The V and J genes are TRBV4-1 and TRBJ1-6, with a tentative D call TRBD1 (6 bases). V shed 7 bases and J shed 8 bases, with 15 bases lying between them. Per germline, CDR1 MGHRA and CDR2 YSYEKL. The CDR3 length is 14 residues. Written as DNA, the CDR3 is TGCGCCAGCACCCCAGGGGCCCGGGATTCACCCCTCCACTTT. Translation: CASTPGARDSPLHF.

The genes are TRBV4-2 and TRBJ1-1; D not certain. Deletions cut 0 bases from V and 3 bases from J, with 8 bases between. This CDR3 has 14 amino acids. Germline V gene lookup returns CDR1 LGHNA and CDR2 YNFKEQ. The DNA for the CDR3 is TGTGCCAGCAGCCAAGAGAGCCCCTACACTGAAGCTTTCTTT. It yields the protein CASSQESPYTEAFF.

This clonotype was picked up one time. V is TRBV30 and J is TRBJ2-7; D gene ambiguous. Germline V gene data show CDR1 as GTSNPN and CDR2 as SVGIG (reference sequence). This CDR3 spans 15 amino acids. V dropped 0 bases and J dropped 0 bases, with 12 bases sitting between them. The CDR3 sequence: CAWSVLGGSSYEQYF. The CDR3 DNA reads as TGTGCCTGGAGTGTACTGGGCGGAAGCTCCTACGAGCAGTACTTC.

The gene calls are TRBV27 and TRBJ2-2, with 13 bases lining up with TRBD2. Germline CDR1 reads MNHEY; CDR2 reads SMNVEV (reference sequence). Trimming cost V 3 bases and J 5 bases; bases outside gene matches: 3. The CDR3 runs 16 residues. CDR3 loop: CASSLLGLAGTGELFF. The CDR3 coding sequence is TGTGCCAGCAGTTTGCTGGGACTAGCGGGGACCGGGGAGCTGTTTTTT.

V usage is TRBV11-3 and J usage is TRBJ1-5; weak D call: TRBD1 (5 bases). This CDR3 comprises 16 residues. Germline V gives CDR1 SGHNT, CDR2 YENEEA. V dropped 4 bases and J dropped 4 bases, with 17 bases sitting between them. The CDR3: CASSSPTGTENQPQHF. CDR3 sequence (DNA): TGTGCCAGCAGCTCGCCAACCGGGACCGAGAATCAGCCCCAGCATTTT.

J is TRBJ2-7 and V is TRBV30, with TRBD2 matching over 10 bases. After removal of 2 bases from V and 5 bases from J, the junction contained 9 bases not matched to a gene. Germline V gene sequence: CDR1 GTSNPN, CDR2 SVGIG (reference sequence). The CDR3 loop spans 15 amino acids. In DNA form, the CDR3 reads TGTGCCTGGAGTCTCGCTAGCGGGAGTAACCACGAGCAGTACTTC. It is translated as CAWSLASGSNHEQYF.

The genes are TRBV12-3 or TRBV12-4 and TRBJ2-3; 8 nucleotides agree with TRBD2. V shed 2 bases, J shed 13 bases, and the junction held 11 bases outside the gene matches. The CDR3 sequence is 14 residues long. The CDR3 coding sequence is TGTGCCAGCAGTTTACGAGCGGGGGCCTTCGGGGAGTATTTT. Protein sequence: CASSLRAGAFGEYF.

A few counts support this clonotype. Written as DNA, the CDR3 is TGTGCCTGGAAGAGGCTACCTGGAAACACCATATATTTT. Protein product: CAWKRLPGNTIYF. The genes are TRBV30 and TRBJ1-3; no clear D. This CDR3 is 13 amino acids long. The V gene lost 4 bases and the J gene lost 2 bases, with 9 bases spanning the gap. Germline V gene lookup returns CDR1 GTSNPN and CDR2 SVGIG (reference sequence).

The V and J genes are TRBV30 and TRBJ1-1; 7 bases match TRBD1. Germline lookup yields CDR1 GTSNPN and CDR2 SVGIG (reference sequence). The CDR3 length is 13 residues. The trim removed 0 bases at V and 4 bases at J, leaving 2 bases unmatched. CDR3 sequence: CAWSVTGATEAFF. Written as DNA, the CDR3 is TGTGCCTGGAGTGTAACAGGGGCCACTGAAGCTTTCTTT.

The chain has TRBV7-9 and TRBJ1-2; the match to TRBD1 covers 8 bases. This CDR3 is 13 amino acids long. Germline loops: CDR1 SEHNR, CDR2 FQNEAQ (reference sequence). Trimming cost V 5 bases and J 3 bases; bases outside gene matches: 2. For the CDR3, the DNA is TGTGCCAGCAGCCCAGGGGGCGACTATGGCTACACCTTC. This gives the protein CASSPGGDYGYTF. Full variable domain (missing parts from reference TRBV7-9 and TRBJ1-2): DTGVSQNPRHKITKRGQNVTFRCDPISEHNRLYWYRQTLGQGPEFLTYFQNEAQLEKSRLLSDRFSAERPKGSFSTLEIQRTEQGDSAMYLCASSPGGDYGYTFGSGTRLTVV.

Written as DNA, the CDR3 is TGTGCCAGCAGTTTCCTCGAAGGCAGGCTGGGCGAGCAGTACTTC. This gives the protein CASSFLEGRLGEQYF. The chain links TRBV27 to TRBJ2-7; D is unclear. CDR3 size: 15 residues. V lost 3 bases to trimming and J lost 6 bases, with 18 bases between them. CDR1 is MNHEY, CDR2 SMNVEV, per germline (reference sequence).

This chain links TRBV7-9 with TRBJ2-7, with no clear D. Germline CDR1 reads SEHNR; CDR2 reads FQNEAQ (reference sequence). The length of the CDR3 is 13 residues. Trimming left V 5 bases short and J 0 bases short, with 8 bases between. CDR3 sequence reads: CASSPWDSYEQYF. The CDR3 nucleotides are TGTGCCAGCAGCCCCTGGGACTCCTACGAGCAGTACTTC.

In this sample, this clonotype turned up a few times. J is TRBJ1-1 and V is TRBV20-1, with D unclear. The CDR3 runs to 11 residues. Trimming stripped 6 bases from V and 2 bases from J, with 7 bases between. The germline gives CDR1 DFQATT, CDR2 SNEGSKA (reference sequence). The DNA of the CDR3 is TGCAGTGCGTCGACAAACACTGAAGCTTTCTTT. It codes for CSASTNTEAFF.

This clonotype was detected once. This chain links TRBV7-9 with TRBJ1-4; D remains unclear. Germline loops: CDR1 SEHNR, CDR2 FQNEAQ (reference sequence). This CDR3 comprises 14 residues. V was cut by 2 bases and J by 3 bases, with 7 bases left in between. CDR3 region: CASSLLSANEKLFF. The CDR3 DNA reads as TGTGCCAGCAGCTTATTATCTGCTAATGAAAAACTGTTTTTT.

CDR3 protein: CASSLARAPWETQYF. The CDR3, as DNA: TGTGCCAGCAGCTTAGCACGGGCCCCGTGGGAGACCCAGTACTTC. The rearrangement joins TRBV5-6 to TRBJ2-5; no reliable D call. The CDR3 covers 15 residues. Germline CDR1 reads SGHDT; CDR2 reads YYEEEE. Trimming stripped 2 bases from V and 5 bases from J, with 16 bases between.

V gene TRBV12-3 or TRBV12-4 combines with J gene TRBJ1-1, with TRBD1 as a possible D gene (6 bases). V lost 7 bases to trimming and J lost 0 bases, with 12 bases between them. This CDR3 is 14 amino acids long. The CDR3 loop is CASNTQGLNTEAFF. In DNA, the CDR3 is TGTGCCAGCAACACACAGGGCCTGAACACTGAAGCTTTCTTT.

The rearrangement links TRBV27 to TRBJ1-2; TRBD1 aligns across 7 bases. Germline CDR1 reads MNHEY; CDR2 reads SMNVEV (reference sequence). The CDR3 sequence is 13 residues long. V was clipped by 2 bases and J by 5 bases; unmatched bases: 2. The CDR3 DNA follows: TGTGCCAGCAGTTTAGGCAGGGGGTATGGCTACACCTTC. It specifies CASSLGRGYGYTF.